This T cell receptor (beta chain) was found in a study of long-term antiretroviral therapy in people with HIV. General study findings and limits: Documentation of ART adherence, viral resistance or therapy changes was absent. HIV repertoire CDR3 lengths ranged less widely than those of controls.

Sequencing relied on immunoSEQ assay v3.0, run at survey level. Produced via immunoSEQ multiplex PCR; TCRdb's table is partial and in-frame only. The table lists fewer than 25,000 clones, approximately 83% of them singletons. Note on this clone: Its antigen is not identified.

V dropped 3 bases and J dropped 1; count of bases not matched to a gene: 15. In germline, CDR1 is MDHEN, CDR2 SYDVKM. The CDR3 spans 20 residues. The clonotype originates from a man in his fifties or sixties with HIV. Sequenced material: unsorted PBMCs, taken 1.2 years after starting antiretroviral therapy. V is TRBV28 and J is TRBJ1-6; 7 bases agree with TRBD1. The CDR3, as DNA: TGTGCCAGCAGTTTGGACTTCGAGAGACAGGGTGGATCCTATAATTCACCCCTCCACTTT. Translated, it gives CASSLDFERQGGSYNSPLHF.